A single sample gave rise to the 22 T cell receptor beta chains below, sequenced in a study of somatic mutations in cytotoxic T cells in rheumatoid arthritis. Here immunoSEQ multiplex PCR was the method, and the copy in TCRdb shows in-frame clones only, minus some. The sample has roughly 13,000 clones, roughly 72% seen once. Sequenced sample: CD8+ T cells sorted from blood. Every receptor here comes from an adult with rheumatoid arthritis.

This clone was recorded a few times. No conserved phenylalanine or tryptophan ends this CDR3, so it is likely a read error. The DNA is omitted, as the CDR3 cannot be located on it reliably, and the CDR3 follows TCRdb's listing. V gene TRBV6-6 combines with J gene TRBJ2-6. Looked up from germline, CDR1 is MNHNY and CDR2 is SVGAGI (reference sequence). The CDR3 has 8 residues if both end residues are counted. The CDR3 loop is CASRGTKS.

This clone was counted a single time. This chain uses TRBV28 with TRBJ2-7; D not resolved. Germline V gives CDR1 MDHEN, CDR2 SYDVKM. The V end was cut by 7 bases, the J end by 3 bases, with 13 bases between. The CDR3 is made up of 13 amino acids. The CDR3 DNA is TGTGCCAGCACCCCTGGGCTCGTCTACGAGCAGTACTTC. It codes for CASTPGLVYEQYF.

The chain joins TRBV19 to TRBJ1-4; 11 bases line up with TRBD1. Unmatched junction bases numbered 6, after V lost 5 bases and J lost 10 bases. In germline, CDR1 is LNHDA, CDR2 SQIVND (reference sequence). This CDR3 spans 14 amino acids. The CDR3 DNA is TGTGCCAGTAGTTCCTTGGACAGGGGGCGAAAACTGTTTTTT. Amino acids: CASSSLDRGRKLFF.

This clone has just a few counts. The chain has TRBV7-2 and TRBJ2-7; D may be TRBD1 (6 bases). This CDR3 is built from 14 residues. CDR1 SGHTA and CDR2 FQGNSA come from the germline V gene. Between the trimmed V and J ends, which lost 3 bases and 3 bases, there was a span of 12 bases. CDR3 protein: CASSFGTNNYEQYF. The CDR3 DNA sequence: TGTGCCAGCAGCTTTGGGACAAATAACTACGAGCAGTACTTC.

The chain joins TRBV6-6 to TRBJ2-5; TRBD2 agrees at 7 bases. The CDR3 runs 14 residues. Trimming took 4 bases from V and 2 from J; bases not matched to a gene: 4. The V gene's germline CDR1 is MNHNY and CDR2 SVGAGI (reference sequence). The CDR3 region has the DNA TGTGCCAGCAGTTCCTTGGGGGGGCAAGAGACCCAGTACTTC. Its translation is CASSSLGGQETQYF.

The rearrangement joins TRBV4-1 to TRBJ2-7, with TRBD1 matching 7 bases. Unmatched junction bases numbered 5, after V lost 0 bases and J lost 3 bases. Germline-derived CDR1 and CDR2 are MGHRA and YSYEKL. This CDR3 contains 15 residues. The CDR3 here is CASSQDHRGFYEQYF. CDR3 in DNA: TGCGCCAGCAGCCAAGACCACAGGGGATTCTACGAGCAGTACTTC.

The chain recombines TRBV4-1 with TRBJ2-3; 9 positions agree with TRBD1. After removal of 4 bases from V and 6 bases from J, the junction contained 5 bases not matched to a gene. The CDR3 is 14 amino acids. CDR1 and CDR2 (germline): MGHRA, YSYEKL. The CDR3 DNA follows: TGCGCCAGCAGCCCACAGGGGGCAGGTGATACGCAGTATTTT. As protein: CASSPQGAGDTQYF.

The V gene is TRBV28, the J gene TRBJ2-5; D unresolved. In germline, CDR1 is MDHEN, CDR2 SYDVKM. This CDR3 spans 11 amino acids. The CDR3 sequence is CIGLIPETQYF. CDR3 DNA: TGTATAGGCCTGATACCGGAGACCCAGTACTTC.

The J gene is TRBJ2-3, the V gene TRBV6-1, with TRBD2 as a possible D gene (6 bases). The CDR3 has 13 residues. Trimming took off 2 bases at V and 6 bases at J, with 9 bases between the two ends. CDR1 and CDR2 from the germline V gene are MNHNS and SASEGT. The CDR3 here is CASSESGVDTQYF. The CDR3 DNA reads TGTGCCAGCAGTGAATCGGGGGTCGATACGCAGTATTTT.

CDR3 protein: CASSVGGTDYANYGYTF. DNA for the CDR3: TGTGCCAGCAGCGTAGGAGGGACAGACTACGCCAACTATGGCTACACCTTC. V and J are TRBV9 and TRBJ1-2; 7 nucleotides line up with TRBD1. Germline CDR1 SGDLS, CDR2 YYNGEE. J was trimmed by 2 bases and V by 0 bases; bases with no gene match: 10. This CDR3 has 17 amino acids.

V usage is TRBV19 and J usage is TRBJ2-5; D uncertain. The CDR3 totals 13 residues. Trimming shortened V by 3 bases and J by 4 bases, and 9 bases separated the two germline ends. Germline values: CDR1 LNHDA, CDR2 SQIVND (reference sequence). The CDR3 loop reads CASSISDGETQYF. The CDR3 nucleotides read TGTGCCAGTAGTATTTCGGATGGAGAGACCCAGTACTTC.

This clone was found a few times. The rearrangement uses TRBV7-9 and TRBJ2-7; D possibly corresponds to TRBD1 (5 bases). Per germline, CDR1 SEHNR and CDR2 FQNEAQ (reference sequence). V lost 1 base and J 2 bases, leaving 12 bases between the germline ends. The CDR3 totals 15 residues. CDR3 region: CASSLGPGYTYEQYF. The CDR3 bases are TGTGCCAGCAGCTTAGGGCCAGGGTATACCTACGAGCAGTACTTC.

The chain recombines TRBV4-1 with TRBJ1-5; D gene ambiguous. Germline CDR1 and CDR2: MGHRA and YSYEKL. This CDR3 comprises 16 residues. The germline V and J ends were trimmed by 0 bases and 0 bases, with 9 bases remaining between them. The CDR3 bases are TGCGCCAGCAGCCAAGACGGCGGGCCTAGCAATCAGCCCCAGCATTTT. Its translation is CASSQDGGPSNQPQHF.

The chain combines TRBV5-6 with TRBJ2-7; D is perhaps TRBD1 (5 bases). The length of the CDR3 is 16 residues. The V end lost 2 bases, the J end lost 3 bases, and 18 bases lay between the germline ends. Per the germline V gene, CDR1 is SGHDT and CDR2 is YYEEEE. CDR3 amino acids: CASSFLTGEISYEQYF. CDR3 coding DNA: TGTGCCAGCAGCTTCCTCACAGGAGAAATAAGCTACGAGCAGTACTTC.

This sequence joins TRBV7-9 and TRBJ2-2; 7 bases are a match to TRBD2. V dropped 3 bases and J dropped 5; count of bases not matched to a gene: 9. Germline assignment: CDR1 SEHNR and CDR2 FQNEAQ (reference sequence). This CDR3 spans 16 amino acids. The CDR3 protein is CASSFLGGGGTGELFF. The CDR3 region has the DNA TGTGCCAGCAGCTTCCTCGGCGGCGGGGGTACCGGGGAGCTGTTTTTT.

This clone has just a few counts. This sequence joins TRBV19 and TRBJ2-7; the D gene is possibly TRBD1 (5 bases). V was cut by 4 bases and J by 5 bases, with 15 bases left in between. The V gene's germline CDR1 is LNHDA and CDR2 SQIVND (reference sequence). This CDR3 has 14 amino acids. The CDR3 protein is CASSTGNLVDEQYF. The CDR3 DNA sequence: TGTGCCAGTAGTACAGGGAATCTCGTTGACGAGCAGTACTTC.

The genes are TRBV11-2 and TRBJ1-1, with a weak D call TRBD1 (5 bases). In germline, CDR1 is SGHAT, CDR2 FQNNGV. V lost 5 bases and J lost 4, with 20 bases in between. This CDR3 spans 16 amino acids. CDR3 nucleotides: TGTGCCAGCAGCCCAGGCCAGGGAACATGGGTCACTGAAGCTTTCTTT. Protein sequence: CASSPGQGTWVTEAFF.

The rearrangement links TRBV7-9 to TRBJ2-5; D is undetermined. The ends were cut back, 5 bases at V and 4 bases at J, with 8 bases in the middle. Germline values: CDR1 SEHNR, CDR2 FQNEAQ (reference sequence). CDR3 size: 12 residues. The CDR3 coding sequence is TGTGCCAGCAGCGTTGAGTTAGAGACCCAGTACTTC. Its translation: CASSVELETQYF. Drawing the rest from reference TRBV7-9 and TRBJ2-5, the complete variable domain is DTGVSQNPRHKITKRGQNVTFRCDPISEHNRLYWYRQTLGQGPEFLTYFQNEAQLEKSRLLSDRFSAERPKGSFSTLEIQRTEQGDSAMYLCASSVELETQYFGPGTRLLVL.

The chain employs TRBV28 and TRBJ2-7, with 7 positions matching TRBD2. Unmatched junction bases numbered 14, after V lost 5 bases and J lost 4 bases. Germline V gene sequence: CDR1 MDHEN, CDR2 SYDVKM. This CDR3 has 16 amino acids. DNA of the CDR3: TGTGCCAGCAGTCTACCACATGGGGGGGTGGAATACGAGCAGTACTTC. It codes for CASSLPHGGVEYEQYF.

The V gene is TRBV4-1, the J gene TRBJ1-1; D not certain. The CDR3 totals 13 residues. With 0 bases removed from V and 8 bases from J, the gap between germline ends came to 10 bases. Looked up from germline, CDR1 is MGHRA and CDR2 is YSYEKL. This CDR3 is CASSQDLRLEAFF. As DNA, the CDR3 is TGCGCCAGCAGCCAAGATCTCAGACTAGAAGCTTTCTTT.

This clone was seen a handful of times. V usage is TRBV9 and J usage is TRBJ1-2; D is unclear. V was cut by 0 bases and J by 2 bases, with 8 bases left in between. CDR1 and CDR2 (germline): SGDLS, YYNGEE. This CDR3 is 14 amino acids long. The CDR3 DNA is TGTGCCAGCAGCGTAGGCCAGAAGAACTATGGCTACACCTTC. Its protein is CASSVGQKNYGYTF. Supplemented by reference TRBV9 and TRBJ1-2, the full variable domain reads DSGVTQTPKHLITATGQRVTLRCSPRSGDLSVYWYQQSLDQGLQFLIQYYNGEERAKGNILERFSAQQFPDLHSELNLSSLELGDSALYFCASSVGQKNYGYTFGSGTRLTVV.

V and J are TRBV30 and TRBJ1-1, with a weak D call TRBD1 (5 bases). Between the trimmed V and J ends, which lost 0 bases and 3 bases, there was a span of 8 bases. Germline CDR1 GTSNPN, CDR2 SVGIG (reference sequence). The CDR3 runs to 13 residues. CDR3 sequence reads: CAWSVSGHTEAFF. In nucleotides, the CDR3 is TGTGCCTGGAGTGTATCAGGGCACACTGAAGCTTTCTTT.